Each of the 13 T cell receptor beta chains below was sequenced from the same sample in a study of T cells expressing NK-cell markers. After re-calling the 5' RACE reads, TCRdb lists one entry per CDR3 protein, DNA absent. Recorded here are 150,000 or so distinct CDR3 sequences; the top ten clones represent roughly a third. The sequenced sample consisted of blood T cells: a sorted CD56 or NKG2C T cell subset, CD4+ or CD8+ T cells, or bulk PBMC T cells (not recorded which). The receptors were sampled from a woman aged 45 to 65 in good health.

The V call is TRBV29-1, the J call TRBJ2-1. Germline loops: CDR1 SQVTM, CDR2 ANQGSEA. The length of the CDR3 is 12 residues. CDR3 in amino acids: CSAQGPSNEQFF.

CDR3 protein: CASTQGTDLFGYTF. The chain joins TRBV12-3 or TRBV12-4 to TRBJ1-2; there is no DNA to check the TCRdb D call of TRBD1. This CDR3 has 14 residues.

The V gene is TRBV5-1, the J gene TRBJ1-1; TCRdb lists TRBD1, though no DNA is available to test this call. CDR3 size: 17 residues. Germline lookup yields CDR1 SGHRS and CDR2 YFSETQ. The CDR3 spells CASSPPASGGMNTEAFF. The whole variable domain, remainder taken from reference TRBV5-1 and TRBJ1-1, is KAGVTQTPRYLIKTRGQQVTLSCSPISGHRSVSWYQQTPGQGLQFLFEYFSETQRNKGNFPGRFSGRQFSNSRSEMNVSTLELGDSALYLCASSPPASGGMNTEAFFGQGTRLTVV.

The chain is built from TRBV20-1 and TRBJ2-1; TCRdb lists TRBD1, though no DNA is available to test this call. Germline V gives CDR1 DFQATT, CDR2 SNEGSKA (reference sequence). The CDR3 runs to 13 residues. The CDR3 sequence is CSARGGTVNEQFF.

The genes are TRBV6-2 or TRBV6-3 and TRBJ2-1; TCRdb's assignment of TRBD2 cannot be checked, as there is no DNA. There are 17 residues in the CDR3. Per the germline V gene, CDR1 is MNHEY and CDR2 is SVGEGT. The CDR3 protein is CASSIYSPGGNYNEQFF.

The rearrangement joins TRBV6-5 to TRBJ2-1; TCRdb's D call, TRBD1, is unchecked because there is no DNA. The CDR3 runs 13 residues. The V gene's germline CDR1 is MNHEY and CDR2 SVGAGI. CDR3 amino acids: CASAELRGNEQFF.

The chain uses TRBV27 and TRBJ1-6. The length of the CDR3 is 12 residues. Germline V gene sequence: CDR1 MNHEY, CDR2 SMNVEV (reference sequence). The CDR3 is CASSFSNSPLHF.

V usage is TRBV28 and J usage is TRBJ1-2. From germline, CDR1 is MDHEN and CDR2 SYDVKM. The CDR3 is made up of 13 amino acids. The CDR3 protein is CASSFKSNYGYTF.

The chain carries TRBV12-3 or TRBV12-4 and TRBJ2-7; with no DNA, the TCRdb D assignment of TRBD1 cannot be verified. The CDR3 is 14 amino acids. The CDR3 reads CASSRGQGAQEQYF.

The V gene is TRBV4-1, the J gene TRBJ1-6; TCRdb outputs TRBD1, but without DNA this stays unchecked. CDR3 length equals 15 residues. Germline V gene sequence: CDR1 MGHRA, CDR2 YSYEKL. The CDR3: CASSQMGQGNSPLHF.

The CDR3 reads CASSYSGTSGETQYF. The chain recombines TRBV6-6 with TRBJ2-5; checking the TCRdb D call of TRBD2 is not possible without DNA. CDR1 is MNHNY, CDR2 SVGAGI, per germline (reference sequence). This CDR3 contains 15 residues.

The chain has TRBV27 and TRBJ2-7; without DNA, the TCRdb call of TRBD1 cannot be checked. The germline V gene has CDR1 MNHEY and CDR2 SMNVEV (reference sequence). CDR3 length equals 16 residues. The chain's CDR3 is CASSPYLRDDPYEQYF.

The rearrangement links TRBV9 to TRBJ1-5. CDR3 size: 13 residues. Per the germline V gene, CDR1 is SGDLS and CDR2 is YYNGEE. CDR3 loop: CASSPFGNQPQHF.